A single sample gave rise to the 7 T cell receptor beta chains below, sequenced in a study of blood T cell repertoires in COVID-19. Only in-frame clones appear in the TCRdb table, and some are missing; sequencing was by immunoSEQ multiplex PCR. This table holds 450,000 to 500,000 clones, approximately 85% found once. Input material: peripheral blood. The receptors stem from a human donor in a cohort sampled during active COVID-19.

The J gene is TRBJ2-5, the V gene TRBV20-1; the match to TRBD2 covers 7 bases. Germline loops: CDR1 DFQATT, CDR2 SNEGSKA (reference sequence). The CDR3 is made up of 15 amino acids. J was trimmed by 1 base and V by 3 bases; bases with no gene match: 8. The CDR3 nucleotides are TGCAGTGCTAGTCGATTAGCGGGTAGCCAAGAGACCCAGTACTTC. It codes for CSASRLAGSQETQYF.

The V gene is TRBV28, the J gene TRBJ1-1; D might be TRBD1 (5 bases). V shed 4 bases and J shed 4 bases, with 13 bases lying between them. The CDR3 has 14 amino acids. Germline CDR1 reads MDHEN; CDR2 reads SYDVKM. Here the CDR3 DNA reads TGTGCCAGCAGTTCGCAGGGATGGGGCACTGAAGCTTTCTTT. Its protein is CASSSQGWGTEAFF.

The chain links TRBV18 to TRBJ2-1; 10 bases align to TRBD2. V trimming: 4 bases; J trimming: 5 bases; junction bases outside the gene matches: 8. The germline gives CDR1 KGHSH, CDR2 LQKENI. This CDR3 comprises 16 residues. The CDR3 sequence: CASSQLLAGLDNEQFF. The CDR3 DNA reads TGTGCCAGCTCACAATTACTAGCGGGGCTCGACAATGAGCAGTTCTTC.

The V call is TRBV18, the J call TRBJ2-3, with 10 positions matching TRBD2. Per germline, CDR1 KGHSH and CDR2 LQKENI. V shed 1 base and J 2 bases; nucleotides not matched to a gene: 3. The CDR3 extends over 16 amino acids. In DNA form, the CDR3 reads TGTGCCAGCTCACCACTAGCGGGAGGCCCCACAGATACGCAGTATTTT. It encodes CASSPLAGGPTDTQYF.

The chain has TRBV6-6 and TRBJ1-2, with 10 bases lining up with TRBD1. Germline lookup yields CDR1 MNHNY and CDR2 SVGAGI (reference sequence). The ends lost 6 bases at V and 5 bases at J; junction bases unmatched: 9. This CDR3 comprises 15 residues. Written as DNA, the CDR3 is TGTGCCAGCAGAAACCGGGACAGGGGTTGGTATGGCTACACCTTC. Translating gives CASRNRDRGWYGYTF.

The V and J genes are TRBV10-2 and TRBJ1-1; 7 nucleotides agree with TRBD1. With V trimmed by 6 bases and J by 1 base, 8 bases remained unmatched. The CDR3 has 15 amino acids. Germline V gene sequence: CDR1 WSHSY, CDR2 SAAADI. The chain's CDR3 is CASRQNRGENTEAFF. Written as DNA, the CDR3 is TGCGCCAGCAGGCAAAACAGGGGAGAGAACACTGAAGCTTTCTTT.

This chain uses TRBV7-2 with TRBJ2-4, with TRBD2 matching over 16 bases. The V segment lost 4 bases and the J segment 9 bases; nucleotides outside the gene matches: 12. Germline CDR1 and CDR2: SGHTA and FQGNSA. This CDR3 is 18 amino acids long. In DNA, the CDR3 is TGTGCCAGCAGCTCCTCGGGACTAGCGGGAGGGCTTGGGGGCATTCAGTACTTC. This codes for CASSSSGLAGGLGGIQYF.